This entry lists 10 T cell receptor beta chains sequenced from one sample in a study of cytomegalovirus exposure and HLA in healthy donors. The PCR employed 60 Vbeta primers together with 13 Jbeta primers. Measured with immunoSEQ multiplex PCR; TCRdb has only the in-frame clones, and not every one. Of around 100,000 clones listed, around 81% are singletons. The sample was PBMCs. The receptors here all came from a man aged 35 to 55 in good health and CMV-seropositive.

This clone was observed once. CDR3 residues: CASDKDRNQPQHF. CDR3 DNA sequence: TGTGCCTCGGATAAGGACAGAAATCAGCCCCAGCATTTT. The rearrangement uses TRBV6-1 and TRBJ1-5; D possibly corresponds to TRBD1 (6 bases). This CDR3 has 13 amino acids. The V end lost 11 bases, the J end lost 4 bases, and 15 bases lay between the germline ends. CDR1 and CDR2 from the germline V gene are MNHNS and SASEGT.

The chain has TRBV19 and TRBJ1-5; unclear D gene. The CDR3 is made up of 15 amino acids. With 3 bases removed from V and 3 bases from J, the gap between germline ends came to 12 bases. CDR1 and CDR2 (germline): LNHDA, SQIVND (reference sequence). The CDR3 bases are TGTGCCAGTAGTATCTATGTTCGGGTCAATCAGCCCCAGCATTTT. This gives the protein CASSIYVRVNQPQHF.

DNA of the CDR3: TGTGCCAGCAGCTTAGATGTGGAGCGGGAGAACACCGGGGAGCTGTTTTTT. Protein product: CASSLDVERENTGELFF. The genes are TRBV11-2 and TRBJ2-2, with 7 nucleotides matching TRBD2. The V segment lost 0 bases and the J segment 1 base; nucleotides outside the gene matches: 5. The germline V gene encodes CDR1 SGHAT and CDR2 FQNNGV. The CDR3 consists of 17 residues.

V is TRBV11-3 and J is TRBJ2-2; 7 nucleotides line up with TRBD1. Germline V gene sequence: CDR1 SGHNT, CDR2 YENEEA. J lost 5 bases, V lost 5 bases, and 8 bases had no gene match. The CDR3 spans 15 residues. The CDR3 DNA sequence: TGTGCCAGCAGCCCAAGGACAGGCGGTACCGGGGAGCTGTTTTTT. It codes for CASSPRTGGTGELFF.

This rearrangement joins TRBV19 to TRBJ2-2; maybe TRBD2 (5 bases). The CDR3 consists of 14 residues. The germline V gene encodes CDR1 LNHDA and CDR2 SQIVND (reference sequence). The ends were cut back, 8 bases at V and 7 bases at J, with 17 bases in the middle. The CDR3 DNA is TGTGCCAGTTGCGGCCCTTGGGAGAACGGGGAGCTGTTTTTT. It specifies CASCGPWENGELFF.

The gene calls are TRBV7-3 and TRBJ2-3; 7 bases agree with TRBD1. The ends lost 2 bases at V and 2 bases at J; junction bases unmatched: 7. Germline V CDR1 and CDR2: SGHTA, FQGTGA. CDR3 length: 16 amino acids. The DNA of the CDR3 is TGTGCCAGCAGCTTAGGTCGGGACAGACTCACAGATACGCAGTATTTT. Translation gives CASSLGRDRLTDTQYF.

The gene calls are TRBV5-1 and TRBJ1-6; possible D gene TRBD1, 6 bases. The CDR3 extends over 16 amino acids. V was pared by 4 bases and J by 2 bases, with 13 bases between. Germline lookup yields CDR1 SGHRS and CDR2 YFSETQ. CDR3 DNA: TGCGCCAGCAGCCAAACAGGGCTGGCCTATAATTCACCCCTCCACTTT. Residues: CASSQTGLAYNSPLHF. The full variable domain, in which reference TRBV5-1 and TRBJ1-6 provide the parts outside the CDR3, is KAGVTQTPRYLIKTRGQQVTLSCSPISGHRSVSWYQQTPGQGLQFLFEYFSETQRNKGNFPGRFSGRQFSNSRSEMNVSTLELGDSALYLCASSQTGLAYNSPLHFGNGTRLTVT.

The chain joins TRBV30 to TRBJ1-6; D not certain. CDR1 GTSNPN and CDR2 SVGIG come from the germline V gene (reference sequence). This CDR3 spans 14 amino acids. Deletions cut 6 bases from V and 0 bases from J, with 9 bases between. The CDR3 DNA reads TGTGCCTGTCGACTCTCCTCCTATAATTCACCCCTCCACTTT. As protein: CACRLSSYNSPLHF.

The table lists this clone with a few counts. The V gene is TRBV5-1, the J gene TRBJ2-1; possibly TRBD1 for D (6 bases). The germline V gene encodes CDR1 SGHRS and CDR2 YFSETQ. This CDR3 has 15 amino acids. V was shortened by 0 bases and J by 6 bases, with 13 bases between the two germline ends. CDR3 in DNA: TGCGCCAGCAGCTTGGCTCTAGGGGGAATCAATGAGCAGTTCTTC. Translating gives CASSLALGGINEQFF.

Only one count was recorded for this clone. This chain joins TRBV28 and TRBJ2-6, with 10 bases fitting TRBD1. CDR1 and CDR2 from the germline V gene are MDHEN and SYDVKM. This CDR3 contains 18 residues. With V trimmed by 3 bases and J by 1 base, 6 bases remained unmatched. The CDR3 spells CASSFSDRGFSGANVLTF. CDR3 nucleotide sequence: TGTGCCAGCAGTTTTTCGGACAGGGGGTTTTCTGGGGCCAACGTCCTGACTTTC.